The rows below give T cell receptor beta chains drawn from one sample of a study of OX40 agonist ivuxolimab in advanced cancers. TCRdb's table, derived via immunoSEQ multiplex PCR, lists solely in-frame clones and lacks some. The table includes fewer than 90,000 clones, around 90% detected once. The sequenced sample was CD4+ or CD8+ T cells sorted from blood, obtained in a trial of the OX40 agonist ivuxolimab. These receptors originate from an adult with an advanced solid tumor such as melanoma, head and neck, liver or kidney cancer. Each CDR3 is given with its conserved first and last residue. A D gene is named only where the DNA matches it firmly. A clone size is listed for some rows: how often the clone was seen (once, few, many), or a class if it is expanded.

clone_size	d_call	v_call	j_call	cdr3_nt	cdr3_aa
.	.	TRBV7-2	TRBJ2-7	TGTGCCAGCAGCTTAGGTCGCGGGACAGTGTATTCCTACGAGCAGTACTTC	CASSLGRGTVYSYEQYF
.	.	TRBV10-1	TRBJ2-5	TGCGCCAGCAGTGAGTCGATAGGGGTGGAAGAGACCCAGTACTTC	CASSESIGVEETQYF
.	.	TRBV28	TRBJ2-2	TGTGCCAGCAGCATTGGTCAGGATCCCGGGGAGCTGTTTTTT	CASSIGQDPGELFF
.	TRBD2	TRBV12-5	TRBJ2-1	TGTGCTAGTGGTTTAGGACTAGCGGAGAGAGATGAGCAGTTCTTC	CASGLGLAERDEQFF
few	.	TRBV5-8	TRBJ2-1	TGTGCCAGCAGCTTCTGGGGGGTTTACAATGAGCAGTTCTTC	CASSFWGVYNEQFF
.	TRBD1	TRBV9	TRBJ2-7	TGTGCCAGCAGCGTTCGTCCGGGACAGGGAATTAACTACGAGCAGTACTTC	CASSVRPGQGINYEQYF
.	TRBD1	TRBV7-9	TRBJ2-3	TGTGCCAGCAGCTTAGGGACAGGTAGCACAGATACGCAGTATTTT	CASSLGTGSTDTQYF
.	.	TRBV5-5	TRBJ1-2	TGTGCCAGCAGCTTGGCGGTGAACTATGGCTACACCTTC	CASSLAVNYGYTF
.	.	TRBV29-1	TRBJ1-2	TGCAGCGTTGATGGGGATGGCTACACCTTC	CSVDGDGYTF
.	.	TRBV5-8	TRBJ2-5	TGTGCCAGCAGCACCCGGGGTAGCGCGATCGGAGAGACCCAGTACTTC	CASSTRGSAIGETQYF
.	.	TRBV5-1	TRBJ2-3	TGCGCCAGCAGGTGGGGACACAGCATCACAGATACGCAGTATTTT	CASRWGHSITDTQYF
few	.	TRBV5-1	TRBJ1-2	TGCGCCAGCAGCCGAACAGGGATCGACGATGGCTACACCTTC	CASSRTGIDDGYTF
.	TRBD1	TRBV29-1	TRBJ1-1	TGCAGCGTTGAAGATCCCGGGACAGGGAATTACGCTTTCTTT	CSVEDPGTGNYAFF
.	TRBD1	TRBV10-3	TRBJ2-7	TGTGTCACATCGGGGGACAGGGGGCAAGGCGAGCAGTACTTC	CVTSGDRGQGEQYF
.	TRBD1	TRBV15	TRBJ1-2	TGTGCCACCAGCAGAGCAGACAGGGAGTATGGCTACACCTTC	CATSRADREYGYTF
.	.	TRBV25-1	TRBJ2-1	TGTGCCAGCAGTGAAACTGCGCCTTCCGCCCAATTCTTC	CASSETAPSAQFF
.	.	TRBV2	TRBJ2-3	TGTGCCAGCGTCCGAGTCGCAGCAGATACGCAGTATTTT	CASVRVAADTQYF
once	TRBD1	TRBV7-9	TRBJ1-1	TGTGCCAGCAGCCCCGGACAGGGGGGCCCCTTAGGCACTGAAGCTTTCTTT	CASSPGQGGPLGTEAFF
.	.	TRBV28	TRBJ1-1	TGTGCCAGCAGGAAAGGTTCACGTGAAGCTTTCTTT	CASRKGSREAFF
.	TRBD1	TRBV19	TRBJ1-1	TGTGCCAGTAGTCCGAGACAGGGGTTGGCTTTCTTT	CASSPRQGLAFF
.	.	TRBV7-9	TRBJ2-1	TGTGCCAGCAGCTTAGGGGACGAACCATACAATGAGCAGTTCTTC	CASSLGDEPYNEQFF
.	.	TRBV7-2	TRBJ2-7	TGTGCCAGCAGCTTAGAGGCGGGCCTCTCCTACGAGCAGTACTTC	CASSLEAGLSYEQYF
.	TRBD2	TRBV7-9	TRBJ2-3	TGTGCCAGCAGCTGGGCTAGCGGGACGGTCACAGATACGCAGTATTTT	CASSWASGTVTDTQYF
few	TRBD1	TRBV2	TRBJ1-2	TGTGCCAGCAGGGGACAGAACTATGGCTACACCTTC	CASRGQNYGYTF
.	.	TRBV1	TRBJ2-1	TGCACCAGCAGCCCGCAGACTAGCGGGAGGTTGTCCTACAATGAGCAGTTCTTC	CTSSPQTSGRLSYNEQFF
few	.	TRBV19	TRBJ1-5	TGTGCCAGTACCTTGTCCGACAGCCCCAATCAGCCCCAGCATTTT	CASTLSDSPNQPQHF
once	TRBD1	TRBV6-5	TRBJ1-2	TGTGCCAGCAGCACAGGGGATCGGGGCTACACCTTC	CASSTGDRGYTF
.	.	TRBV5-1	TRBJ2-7	TGCGCCAGCAGCTTGGGACTCCCTTTAGCGGCCCCCTCCTACGAGCAGTACTTC	CASSLGLPLAAPSYEQYF
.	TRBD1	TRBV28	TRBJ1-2	TGTGCCAGCACGAGGACAGGGGGCTATGGCTACACCTTC	CASTRTGGYGYTF
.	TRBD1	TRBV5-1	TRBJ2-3	TGCGCCAGCAGCATGGGACAGGGGCTAGATACGCAGTATTTT	CASSMGQGLDTQYF
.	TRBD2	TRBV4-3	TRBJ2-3	TGCGCCAGCAGCCAAGATCTCAGCGGGAGGGCCGATACGCAGTATTTT	CASSQDLSGRADTQYF
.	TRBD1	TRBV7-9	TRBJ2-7	TGTGCCAGCAGCCTGGGACAGACCTTCTCCTACGAGCAGTACTTC	CASSLGQTFSYEQYF